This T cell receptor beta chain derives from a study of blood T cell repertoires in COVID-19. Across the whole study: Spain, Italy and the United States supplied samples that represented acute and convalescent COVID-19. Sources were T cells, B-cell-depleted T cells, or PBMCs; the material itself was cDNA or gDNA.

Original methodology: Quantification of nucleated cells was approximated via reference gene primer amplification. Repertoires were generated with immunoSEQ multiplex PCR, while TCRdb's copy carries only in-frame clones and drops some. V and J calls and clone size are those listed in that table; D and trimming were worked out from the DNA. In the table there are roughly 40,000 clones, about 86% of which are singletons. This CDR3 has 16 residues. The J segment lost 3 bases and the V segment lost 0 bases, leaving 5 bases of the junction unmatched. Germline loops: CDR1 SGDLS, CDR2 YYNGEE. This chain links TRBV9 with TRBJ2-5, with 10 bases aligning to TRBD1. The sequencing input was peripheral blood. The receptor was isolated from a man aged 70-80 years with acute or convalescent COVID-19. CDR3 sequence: CASSVGLTGGEETQYF. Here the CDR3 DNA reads TGTGCCAGCAGCGTAGGGTTGACAGGGGGCGAAGAGACCCAGTACTTC.